This T cell receptor beta chain was observed in a study of blood T cells in healthy people across ages. Whole-study results and caveats: The long-lived group displayed more naive CD4+ cells, plus higher diversity, than the aged donors did.

The CDR3 length is 12 residues. V lost 7 bases to trimming and J lost 1 base, with 7 bases between them. In germline, CDR1 is SNHLY, CDR2 FYNNEI. Using a J-beta primer mix together with a sample-barcoded 5' primer, a second PCR was run for roughly 6 to 11 cycles. A template-switch adaptor that had 12 random nucleotides put a tag on each cDNA molecule. TCRdb reprocessed the 5' RACE reads via MiXCR and lists one record per CDR3 protein. This table has approximately 810,000 distinct CDR3 sequences, around 36% appearing once. Individuals who donated were healthy Caucasians from Russia aged about 6 to 90. To note about this clonotype: Antigen specificity is unknown.

The rearrangement links TRBV2 to TRBJ2-5, with D tentatively TRBD2 (5 bases). The origin of this receptor is a young man in good health. The sample comprised blood. Here the CDR3 reads CASTTSQETQYF. Here the CDR3 DNA reads TGTGCCAGCACAACTAGCCAAGAGACCCAGTACTTC. The full variable domain, with the rest looked up from reference TRBV2 and TRBJ2-5, is EPEVTQTPSHQVTQMGQEVILRCVPISNHLYFYWYRQILGQKVEFLVSFYNNEISEKSEIFDDQFSVERPDGSNFTLKIRSTKLEDSAMYFCASTTSQETQYFGPGTRLLVL.